The 10 T cell receptor beta chains below come from one sample, sequenced in a study of cytomegalovirus exposure and HLA in healthy donors. In the PCR, 60 Vbeta and 13 Jbeta primers were used. Assay: immunoSEQ multiplex PCR; the TCRdb copy retains only in-frame clones and omits some. The sample lists about 130,000 clones; 77% were seen once. Sequences were obtained from PBMCs. These receptors came from a male donor in good health and CMV-seronegative.

The gene calls are TRBV15 and TRBJ2-2, with D perhaps TRBD1 (6 bases). Germline CDR1 LNHNV, CDR2 YYDKDF (reference sequence). Between the trimmed V and J ends, which lost 4 bases and 3 bases, there was a span of 18 bases. The CDR3 consists of 17 residues. The CDR3: CATSKNRWGQDTGELFF. The CDR3 bases are TGTGCCACCAGCAAAAACCGCTGGGGGCAGGACACCGGGGAGCTGTTTTTT.

V is TRBV7-9 and J is TRBJ1-3, with D perhaps TRBD1 (6 bases). Germline lookup yields CDR1 SEHNR and CDR2 FQNEAQ (reference sequence). The length of the CDR3 is 15 residues. Deletions cut 3 bases from V and 0 bases from J, with 9 bases between. CDR3 bases: TGTGCCAGCAGCTTCGACAGGAACTCTGGAAACACCATATATTTT. Translation: CASSFDRNSGNTIYF.

The V gene is TRBV5-1, the J gene TRBJ2-5; 11 bases agree with TRBD1. The CDR3 runs 15 residues. The ends lost 5 bases at V and 4 bases at J; junction bases unmatched: 7. In germline, CDR1 is SGHRS, CDR2 YFSETQ. The DNA for the CDR3 is TGCGCCAGCAGAAAAGGACAGGGGGCCGTAGAGACCCAGTACTTC. It yields the protein CASRKGQGAVETQYF.

Details on this clone: A junction end diverges from the germline sequence, so it may reflect a read error. This specimen includes other DNA sequences encoding the same CDR3. This chain uses TRBV10-1 with TRBJ2-2; 13 bases are shared with TRBD2. The CDR3 has 17 residues. Germline V CDR1 and CDR2: WNHNN, SYGVQD (reference sequence). CDR3 in amino acids: CASSPGLAGVNTGELFF. The CDR3 nucleotides read TGCGCCAGCAGTCCCGGACTAGCGGGGGTGAACACCGGGGAGCTATTTTTT.

Comment on this clone: The junction departs from the called germline gene at one end, perhaps through a read error. CDR3 loop: CASSLETSGRATGELFF. CDR3 nucleotides: TGTGCTAGCAGCTTAGAGACTAGCGGGAGGGCCACCGGGGAGCTGTTTTTT. This sequence joins TRBV7-7 and TRBJ2-2; 14 bases line up with TRBD2. The CDR3 consists of 17 residues. CDR1 is SSHAT and CDR2 is FNYEAQ in the germline V gene (reference sequence).

The chain has TRBV9 and TRBJ2-3; D is uncertain. Looked up from germline, CDR1 is SGDLS and CDR2 is YYNGEE. Deletions cut 1 base from V and 0 bases from J, with 6 bases between. CDR3 length equals 14 residues. The CDR3 sequence is CASSVTRSTDTQYF. CDR3 DNA sequence: TGTGCCAGCAGCGTAACGAGAAGCACAGATACGCAGTATTTT.

This chain uses TRBV5-1 with TRBJ1-5, with 8 bases identical to TRBD1. V was clipped by 0 bases and J by 6 bases; unmatched bases: 2. This CDR3 contains 14 residues. Germline CDR1 is SGHRS and CDR2 is YFSETQ. The CDR3 nucleotides are TGCGCCAGCAGCTTGGACAGGGGGGGTCAGCCCCAGCATTTT. Translation: CASSLDRGGQPQHF. Full variable domain (rest looked up from reference TRBV5-1 and TRBJ1-5): KAGVTQTPRYLIKTRGQQVTLSCSPISGHRSVSWYQQTPGQGLQFLFEYFSETQRNKGNFPGRFSGRQFSNSRSEMNVSTLELGDSALYLCASSLDRGGQPQHFGDGTRLSIL.

This sequence joins TRBV18 and TRBJ2-2, with TRBD2 as a possible D gene (5 bases). Looked up from germline, CDR1 is KGHSH and CDR2 is LQKENI. V lost 4 bases and J lost 0, with 15 bases in between. The CDR3 extends over 17 amino acids. CDR3 region: CASSLVAGEANTGELFF. CDR3 nucleotide sequence: TGTGCCAGCTCACTAGTCGCGGGCGAAGCGAACACCGGGGAGCTGTTTTTT.

This chain uses TRBV5-4 with TRBJ1-1; a weak D match, TRBD1 (5 bases). The CDR3 is made up of 14 amino acids. Germline V CDR1 and CDR2: SGHNT, YYREEE (reference sequence). V lost 4 bases and J lost 3, with 13 bases in between. As DNA, the CDR3 is TGTGCCAGCAGCCCTGAAGGGGTTTACACTGAAGCTTTCTTT. Protein: CASSPEGVYTEAFF.

The gene calls are TRBV10-2 and TRBJ1-2, with D possibly TRBD1 on 6 matching bases. Germline-derived CDR1 and CDR2 are WSHSY and SAAADI. The CDR3 spans 12 residues. V lost 8 bases, J lost 6 bases, and 13 bases lay in between. The CDR3 loop is CASGPGADGYTF. DNA for the CDR3: TGCGCCAGCGGGCCAGGGGCAGATGGCTACACCTTC.